This entry lists 29 T cell receptor beta chains sequenced from one sample in a study of identical twins. TCRdb used MiXCR to reprocess the 5' RACE reads, holding one entry per CDR3 protein. The sample lists roughly 570,000 distinct CDR3 sequences, more than 9% occurring once. Another study also made use of these data, one on yellow fever vaccine responses in identical twins.

The sequenced sample consisted of PBMCs. These receptors all come from a woman between 18 and 29 years old in good health.

This clonotype was seen a handful of times. The chain joins TRBV29-1 to TRBJ1-1; maybe TRBD1 (6 bases). The V and J ends lost 6 bases and 1 base respectively, with 15 bases between them. Germline CDR1 and CDR2: SQVTM and ANQGSEA. The CDR3 extends over 14 amino acids. In nucleotides, the CDR3 is TGCAGCGTCCGGGACAACCAACAGAACACTGAAGCTTTCTTT. Translation gives CSVRDNQQNTEAFF. Full variable domain (outside the CDR3, taken from reference TRBV29-1 and TRBJ1-1): SAVISQKPSRDICQRGTSLTIQCQVDSQVTMMFWYRQQPGQSLTLIATANQGSEATYESGFVIDKFPISRPNLTFSTLTVSNMSPEDSSIYLCSVRDNQQNTEAFFGQGTRLTVV.

The J gene is TRBJ2-1, the V gene TRBV19; 7 positions agree with TRBD2. Looked up from germline, CDR1 is LNHDA and CDR2 is SQIVND (reference sequence). The CDR3 consists of 15 residues. V shed 3 bases, J shed 6 bases, and the junction held 8 bases outside the gene matches. The CDR3, as DNA: TGTGCCAGTAGTATTGGGACTACCCTCCTCAATGAGCAGTTCTTC. Its protein product is CASSIGTTLLNEQFF.

The rearrangement links TRBV5-4 to TRBJ2-5; D unresolved. Germline CDR1 and CDR2: SGHNT and YYREEE (reference sequence). The CDR3 length is 15 residues. Trimming removed 1 base from V and 3 bases from J, with 13 bases in between. The CDR3 bases are TGTGCCAGCAGCTTGAGTTCACTTAGGGAAGAGACCCAGTACTTC. Its translation is CASSLSSLREETQYF.

This clonotype was counted only a few times. This rearrangement joins TRBV5-6 to TRBJ1-2, with TRBD1 matching over 11 bases. The CDR3 has 15 residues. Germline CDR1 is SGHDT and CDR2 is YYEEEE. After removal of 4 bases from V and 7 bases from J, the junction contained 9 bases not matched to a gene. The CDR3 loop reads CASSPRTGGAGGYTF. The CDR3 nucleotides read TGTGCCAGCAGCCCTAGGACAGGGGGCGCCGGTGGCTACACCTTC.

This clonotype was recorded a few times. This chain links TRBV12-3 or TRBV12-4 with TRBJ2-1; no definite D call. V was pared by 1 base and J by 3 bases, with 13 bases between. CDR3 length: 16 residues. Here the CDR3 DNA reads TGTGCCAGCAGTTTAGGTCAGCCCTCTCTCTACAATGAGCAGTTCTTC. Protein: CASSLGQPSLYNEQFF.

This clonotype was counted ten times or more. The gene calls are TRBV7-9 and TRBJ2-5; no clear D. V was shortened by 4 bases and J by 0 bases, with 9 bases between the two germline ends. Germline V gives CDR1 SEHNR, CDR2 FQNEAQ (reference sequence). The CDR3 is 14 residues long. Here the CDR3 DNA reads TGTGCCAGCAGCTCTGGAGCGTACCAAGAGACCCAGTACTTC. This sequence encodes CASSSGAYQETQYF.

The chain uses TRBV7-2 and TRBJ2-3, with 10 nucleotides matching TRBD2. Germline CDR1 SGHTA, CDR2 FQGNSA. V gave up 2 bases and J gave up 5 bases; unmatched junction bases: 7. This CDR3 region has 16 residues. The CDR3 loop reads CASSLTGLAMQDTQYF. In DNA, the CDR3 is TGTGCCAGCAGCTTAACGGGACTAGCGATGCAAGATACGCAGTATTTT.

This clonotype was detected ten times or more. The chain joins TRBV28 to TRBJ2-7; no definite D call. The CDR3 length is 14 residues. CDR1 and CDR2 (germline): MDHEN, SYDVKM. Trimming removed 3 bases at V and 2 bases at J, with 11 bases between. The CDR3 here is CASSLKGLTYEQYF. The CDR3 DNA reads TGTGCCAGCAGTTTGAAAGGGTTGACCTACGAGCAGTACTTC.

This clonotype was seen a handful of times. V usage is TRBV20-1 and J usage is TRBJ2-1, with unresolved D. Trimming removed 6 bases from V and 5 bases from J, with 11 bases in between. The germline V gene has CDR1 DFQATT and CDR2 SNEGSKA (reference sequence). The CDR3 is 12 amino acids. CDR3 DNA sequence: TGCAGTGCCAGCAGAGGTAACAATGAGCAGTTCTTC. Amino acids: CSASRGNNEQFF.

This chain connects TRBV7-9 to TRBJ2-7; possible D gene TRBD2, 5 bases. This CDR3 has 15 residues. The germline gives CDR1 SEHNR, CDR2 FQNEAQ (reference sequence). Trimming shortened V by 4 bases and J by 7 bases, and 20 bases separated the two germline ends. CDR3 in DNA: TGTGCCAGCAGCTCTCCAAATGAGGGTCTGAGGGAGCAGTACTTC. This sequence encodes CASSSPNEGLREQYF.

There are a few counts of this clonotype. The rearrangement links TRBV7-2 to TRBJ2-1; 10 bases match TRBD1. With 0 bases clipped from V and 7 bases from J, the junction kept 6 bases outside the gene matches. This CDR3 contains 16 residues. Germline-derived CDR1 and CDR2 are SGHTA and FQGNSA. CDR3 DNA: TGTGCCAGCAGCTTAGCGTCGGACAGGGGGGGTAATGAGCAGTTCTTC. It translates to CASSLASDRGGNEQFF. Looking up the rest from reference TRBV7-2 and TRBJ2-1 gives the full variable domain: GAGVSQSPSNKVTEKGKDVELRCDPISGHTALYWYRQSLGQGLEFLIYFQGNSAPDKSGLPSDRFSAERTGGSVSTLTIQRTQQEDSAVYLCASSLASDRGGNEQFFGPGTRLTVL.

This clonotype was counted at least ten times. The chain is built from TRBV6-1 and TRBJ2-7; D gene unclear. The CDR3 totals 15 residues. In germline, CDR1 is MNHNS, CDR2 SASEGT. V was trimmed by 6 bases and J by 6 bases, leaving 21 bases between them. CDR3 loop: CASSEFGGAPGEQYF. CDR3 DNA: TGTGCCAGCAGCGAATTCGGCGGAGCTCCTGGCGAGCAGTACTTC.

This chain joins TRBV10-1 and TRBJ2-3; unclear D gene. Germline V CDR1 and CDR2: WNHNN, SYGVQD (reference sequence). V was trimmed by 3 bases and J by 4 bases, leaving 14 bases between them. The CDR3 totals 15 residues. CDR3 region: CASSDPGTLPDTQYF. CDR3 in DNA: TGCGCCAGCAGTGATCCGGGCACCCTCCCAGATACGCAGTATTTT.

There are a few counts of this clonotype. The J gene is TRBJ2-7, the V gene TRBV15; 7 bases line up with TRBD1. CDR3 length: 16 amino acids. From germline, CDR1 is LNHNV and CDR2 YYDKDF (reference sequence). V shed 1 base and J 3 bases; nucleotides not matched to a gene: 9. DNA of the CDR3: TGTGCCACCAGCAGAGGAGACAGGGTACAAATCTACGAGCAGTACTTC. This translates into CATSRGDRVQIYEQYF.

This sequence joins TRBV2 and TRBJ1-2; weak D call: TRBD1 (5 bases). The germline V gene has CDR1 SNHLY and CDR2 FYNNEI. CDR3 size: 13 residues. The V end lost 1 base, the J end lost 8 bases, and 11 bases lay between the germline ends. Here the CDR3 DNA reads TGTGCCAGCAGTGAAGGGGGCGTGGGCGGCTACACCTTC. Translating gives CASSEGGVGGYTF.

This clonotype was seen only a few times. The chain uses TRBV20-1 and TRBJ2-1; either TRBD1 or TRBD2 may fit D (5 bases each). Germline lookup yields CDR1 DFQATT and CDR2 SNEGSKA (reference sequence). The CDR3 is 15 amino acids. Between the trimmed V and J ends, which lost 0 bases and 2 bases, there was a span of 11 bases. CDR3 DNA sequence: TGCAGTGCTAGAGAGCACGGGGCAGCCTACAATGAGCAGTTCTTC. Translated, it gives CSAREHGAAYNEQFF.

The rearrangement links TRBV20-1 to TRBJ1-1; no clear D. The CDR3 totals 13 residues. V was trimmed by 2 bases and J by 1 base, leaving 8 bases between them. Germline V gives CDR1 DFQATT, CDR2 SNEGSKA (reference sequence). CDR3 residues: CSARRPGNTEAFF. The CDR3 nucleotides are TGCAGTGCTAGACGACCGGGGAACACTGAAGCTTTCTTT.

Only a few counts were recorded for this clonotype. V is TRBV6-1 and J is TRBJ1-5; 7 bases map to TRBD1. V was pared by 6 bases and J by 1 base, with 6 bases of the junction left unmatched. The germline V gene encodes CDR1 MNHNS and CDR2 SASEGT. The CDR3 is 15 amino acids. CDR3 in amino acids: CASRSQGSSNQPQHF. CDR3 sequence (DNA): TGTGCCAGCAGATCACAGGGGTCGAGCAATCAGCCCCAGCATTTT.

This clonotype was recorded many times. The genes are TRBV7-9 and TRBJ2-2; no definite D call. The CDR3 is made up of 13 amino acids. Trimming removed 8 bases from V and 0 bases from J, with 7 bases in between. Germline CDR1 SEHNR, CDR2 FQNEAQ (reference sequence). The CDR3 coding sequence is TGTGCCAGCCGGTCAACGAACACCGGGGAGCTGTTTTTT. Translating gives CASRSTNTGELFF.

The chain links TRBV5-5 to TRBJ1-5, with D perhaps matching TRBD1 (5 bases). The V gene lost 4 bases and the J gene lost 0 bases, with 11 bases spanning the gap. CDR3 size: 15 residues. Germline CDR1 and CDR2: SGHKS and YYEKEE (reference sequence). The DNA of the CDR3 is TGTGCCAGCAGCCCAAGCGGGACTAGCAATCAGCCCCAGCATTTT. Its protein product is CASSPSGTSNQPQHF.

The chain is built from TRBV12-3 or TRBV12-4 and TRBJ2-1; D tentatively reads TRBD1 or TRBD2 (5 bases each). This CDR3 has 14 amino acids. V lost 8 bases, J lost 3 bases, and 14 bases lay in between. The CDR3 spells CASLPVGDYNEQFF. The CDR3, as DNA: TGTGCCAGCCTCCCCGTGGGGGACTACAATGAGCAGTTCTTC.

This clonotype was seen a few times. The genes are TRBV4-3 and TRBJ2-1; D is possibly TRBD2 (6 bases). CDR1 is LGHNA and CDR2 is YSLEER in the germline V gene. V was trimmed by 0 bases and J by 2 bases, leaving 11 bases between them. The CDR3 loop spans 16 amino acids. CDR3 amino acids: CASSQDSGGAYNEQFF. CDR3 nucleotide sequence: TGCGCCAGCAGCCAAGATAGCGGCGGGGCCTACAATGAGCAGTTCTTC.

This clonotype was seen more than once but under ten times. This rearrangement joins TRBV7-8 to TRBJ2-2, with D uncertain. Trimming took off 5 bases at V and 1 base at J, with 11 bases between the two ends. The CDR3 consists of 15 residues. Germline V gene sequence: CDR1 SGHVS, CDR2 FQNEAQ. The CDR3 is CASSQDYMNTGELFF. The CDR3 nucleotides are TGTGCCAGCAGCCAAGATTACATGAACACCGGGGAGCTGTTTTTT.

This clonotype has only one observation. CDR3 sequence: CASSFTSRGRVEQYF. CDR3 DNA: TGTGCCAGCAGTTTTACATCTCGAGGCAGGGTGGAGCAGTACTTC. The gene calls are TRBV6-5 and TRBJ2-7; D might be TRBD1 (5 bases). Looked up from germline, CDR1 is MNHEY and CDR2 is SVGAGI. The CDR3 consists of 15 residues. V was clipped by 4 bases and J by 7 bases, with 20 bases between them.

This chain joins TRBV9 and TRBJ2-3; 16 nucleotides line up with TRBD2. The CDR3 is 18 amino acids. The ends lost 6 bases at V and 4 bases at J; junction bases unmatched: 11. Per the germline V gene, CDR1 is SGDLS and CDR2 is YYNGEE. The CDR3 loop reads CASNPGLAGGKFPDTQYF. CDR3 coding DNA: TGTGCCAGCAACCCGGGACTAGCGGGGGGGAAGTTCCCAGATACGCAGTATTTT.

This clonotype turned up a few times. This sequence joins TRBV3-1 and TRBJ1-2, with D possibly TRBD1 on 6 matching bases. This CDR3 is built from 13 residues. With 1 base removed from V and 6 bases from J, the gap between germline ends came to 9 bases. Germline lookup yields CDR1 LGHDT and CDR2 YNNKEL (reference sequence). Here the CDR3 reads CASSQVRGDGYTF. The CDR3, as DNA: TGTGCCAGCAGCCAAGTTAGGGGGGATGGCTACACCTTC. The full variable domain, with the rest looked up from reference TRBV3-1 and TRBJ1-2, is DTAVSQTPKYLVTQMGNDKSIKCEQNLGHDTMYWYKQDSKKFLKIMFSYNNKELIINETVPNRFSPKSPDKAHLNLHINSLELGDSAVYFCASSQVRGDGYTFGSGTRLTVV.

The chain recombines TRBV6-2 or TRBV6-3 with TRBJ2-2; TRBD2 matches at 10 bases. J was trimmed by 5 bases and V by 4 bases; bases with no gene match: 13. The CDR3 runs 18 residues. The germline V gene encodes CDR1 MNHEY and CDR2 SVGEGT. The CDR3 sequence is CASSWPRGAGGRTGELFF. The CDR3 DNA is TGTGCCAGCAGTTGGCCTCGAGGAGCGGGGGGGAGAACCGGGGAGCTGTTTTTT.

The chain has TRBV20-1 and TRBJ2-1; TRBD2 agrees at 8 bases. This CDR3 has 15 residues. CDR1 is DFQATT, CDR2 SNEGSKA, per germline (reference sequence). The V and J ends lost 3 bases and 3 bases, in that order; junction bases with no gene match: 7. In DNA form, the CDR3 reads TGCAGTGCTAGCCGGCTAGCGGGTAACTACAATGAGCAGTTCTTC. This translates into CSASRLAGNYNEQFF.

The rearrangement uses TRBV2 and TRBJ1-5; TRBD1 matches 10 bases. CDR1 is SNHLY and CDR2 is FYNNEI in the germline V gene. This CDR3 is 15 amino acids long. V lost 1 base and J lost 7; bases outside the gene matches: 4. The CDR3 loop is CASSEGDRGDQPQHF. DNA for the CDR3: TGTGCCAGCAGTGAAGGGGACAGGGGAGACCAGCCCCAGCATTTT.